The 2 T cell receptor beta chains presented below share a single source sample, sequenced in a study of blood T cell repertoires in COVID-19. Produced via immunoSEQ multiplex PCR; TCRdb's table is partial and in-frame only. The table includes 100,000 to 150,000 clones, roughly 88% detected once. The material sequenced was peripheral blood. These receptors all come from a man aged 70-80 years with active COVID-19.

The chain employs TRBV7-3 and TRBJ2-2; 13 positions match TRBD2. The J segment lost 0 bases and the V segment lost 6 bases, leaving 4 bases of the junction unmatched. Germline V gene data show CDR1 as SGHTA and CDR2 as FQGTGA. The CDR3 covers 17 residues. The CDR3 nucleotides are TGTGCCAGCAGACCCGGGACTAGCGGGACGAACACCGGGGAGCTGTTTTTT. This sequence encodes CASRPGTSGTNTGELFF.

V is TRBV28 and J is TRBJ2-7, with 8 nucleotides matching TRBD1. Germline V gene lookup returns CDR1 MDHEN and CDR2 SYDVKM. The CDR3 sequence is 16 residues long. V lost 2 bases to trimming and J lost 0 bases; unmatched junction nucleotides: 6. CDR3 DNA sequence: TGTGCCAGCAGTTTAGGACAGGGTGGGAACTCCTACGAGCAGTACTTC. Residues: CASSLGQGGNSYEQYF.